Shown below are 20 T cell receptor beta chains from a single sample sequenced in a study of Tregs in tolerant kidney transplant recipients. Repertoires were generated with immunoSEQ multiplex PCR, while TCRdb's copy carries only in-frame clones and drops some. This table has some 110,000 clones, roughly 92% appearing once. Sample: CD4+ T cells from blood. The receptors stem from a human donor in good health.

J is TRBJ2-1 and V is TRBV5-1, with no clear D. There are 13 residues in the CDR3. Trimming removed 0 bases at V and 2 bases at J, with 3 bases between. Germline V lookup: CDR1 SGHRS, CDR2 YFSETQ. DNA of the CDR3: TGCGCCAGCAGCTTGGATGCCTACAATGAGCAGTTCTTC. Translating it yields CASSLDAYNEQFF.

This clone was counted once. The chain uses TRBV10-3 and TRBJ2-5; possible D gene TRBD2, 5 bases. The CDR3 spans 15 residues. The V gene's germline CDR1 is ENHRY and CDR2 SYGVKD. Trimming took 6 bases from V and 5 from J, leaving 19 bases between them. CDR3: CAIRGGRGSRETQYF. The DNA for the CDR3 is TGTGCCATCAGGGGTGGCCGGGGTTCTCGGGAGACCCAGTACTTC.

This chain uses TRBV6-1 with TRBJ2-7; 7 bases map to TRBD1. Germline V CDR1 and CDR2: MNHNS, SASEGT. CDR3 length: 13 amino acids. V lost 6 bases to trimming and J lost 2 bases; unmatched junction nucleotides: 4. The CDR3 DNA sequence: TGTGCCAGCAGACGGACAGGAGCCTACGAGCAGTACTTC. This gives the protein CASRRTGAYEQYF.

The gene calls are TRBV6-6 and TRBJ2-3, with TRBD1 matching over 8 bases. The germline V gene encodes CDR1 MNHNY and CDR2 SVGAGI (reference sequence). After removal of 5 bases from V and 2 bases from J, the junction contained 3 bases not matched to a gene. The CDR3 length is 14 residues. CDR3 bases: TGTGCCAGCAGTCGACAGGGGCTCACAGATACGCAGTATTTT. It specifies CASSRQGLTDTQYF.

The chain recombines TRBV5-4 with TRBJ2-6; D perhaps matches TRBD2 (5 bases). Trimming left V 4 bases short and J 0 bases short, with 17 bases between. Germline V CDR1 and CDR2: SGHNT, YYREEE (reference sequence). The CDR3 is 18 residues long. The CDR3 is CASSPGETSFSGANVLTF. The DNA for the CDR3 is TGTGCCAGCAGCCCCGGGGAGACCTCTTTCTCTGGGGCCAACGTCCTGACTTTC.

The chain joins TRBV7-2 to TRBJ2-7, with unresolved D. V dropped 2 bases and J dropped 3 bases, with 20 bases sitting between them. Per germline, CDR1 SGHTA and CDR2 FQGNSA. The CDR3 consists of 17 residues. CDR3 residues: CASSLRVRGLTDYEQYF. CDR3 coding DNA: TGTGCCAGCAGCTTAAGGGTCCGTGGGCTAACCGACTACGAGCAGTACTTC.

V usage is TRBV15 and J usage is TRBJ1-5; D not certain. Trimming took 5 bases from V and 3 from J, leaving 17 bases between them. CDR3 length: 16 amino acids. The germline V gene has CDR1 LNHNV and CDR2 YYDKDF (reference sequence). The CDR3 loop reads CATSGTPTGNNQPQHF. For the CDR3, the DNA is TGTGCCACCAGCGGTACGCCCACCGGAAACAATCAGCCCCAGCATTTT. Based on the CDR3 plus reference TRBV15 and TRBJ1-5, the full variable domain is DAMVIQNPRYQVTQFGKPVTLSCSQTLNHNVMYWYQQKSSQAPKLLFHYYDKDFNNEADTPDNFQSRRPNTSFCFLDIRSPGLGDTAMYLCATSGTPTGNNQPQHFGDGTRLSIL.

The V and J genes are TRBV11-2 and TRBJ2-7; D is uncertain. Trimming removed 2 bases at V and 2 bases at J, with 7 bases between. CDR1 SGHAT and CDR2 FQNNGV come from the germline V gene. This CDR3 comprises 13 residues. The CDR3 DNA follows: TGTGCCAGCAGCTTAAGCCGTACCTACGAGCAGTACTTC. This translates into CASSLSRTYEQYF. The full variable domain, with the rest looked up from reference TRBV11-2 and TRBJ2-7, is EAGVAQSPRYKIIEKRQSVAFWCNPISGHATLYWYQQILGQGPKLLIQFQNNGVVDDSQLPKDRFSAERLKGVDSTLKIQPAKLEDSAVYLCASSLSRTYEQYFGPGTRLTVT.

V and J are TRBV6-6 and TRBJ2-5; D tentatively reads TRBD1 or TRBD2 (5 bases each). Per the germline V gene, CDR1 is MNHNY and CDR2 is SVGAGI (reference sequence). The CDR3 has 13 amino acids. V shed 2 bases and J shed 5 bases, with 9 bases lying between them. The DNA for the CDR3 is TGTGCCAGCAGTTACGGGGGTGGGGAGACCCAGTACTTC. It is translated as CASSYGGGETQYF.

The CDR3 DNA reads as TGTGCCAGCAGCCCGATAGCGGGGAACACCGGGGAGCTGTTTTTT. This translates into CASSPIAGNTGELFF. V and J are TRBV5-4 and TRBJ2-2; 7 bases are shared with TRBD2. V lost 4 bases to trimming and J lost 1 base; unmatched junction nucleotides: 4. The CDR3 has 15 residues. Germline loops: CDR1 SGHNT, CDR2 YYREEE (reference sequence).

The V call is TRBV7-6, the J call TRBJ1-2; a weak D match, TRBD1 (6 bases). V lost 7 bases to trimming and J lost 6 bases, with 15 bases between them. The CDR3 is 13 amino acids. The germline V gene has CDR1 SGHVS and CDR2 FNYEAQ. CDR3 sequence (DNA): TGTGCCAGCACCAACCCCGGGGGCAATGGCTACACCTTC. Encoded protein: CASTNPGGNGYTF.

The chain joins TRBV4-2 to TRBJ2-7, with 13 bases fitting TRBD2. Per germline, CDR1 LGHNA and CDR2 YNFKEQ. The CDR3 is 17 residues long. V shed 4 bases, J shed 5 bases, and the junction held 11 bases outside the gene matches. Written as DNA, the CDR3 is TGTGCCAGCAGCCCCTACTGGGGGACTAGCGGGATGGACGAGCAGTACTTC. It yields the protein CASSPYWGTSGMDEQYF.

About this clone: A read error may account for a junction end that differs from germline. CDR3 sequence: CASSPQSVGGAILLKNF. The CDR3 DNA sequence: TGCGCCAGCAGCCCGCAGTCCGTTGGGGGTGCCATACTACTCAAAAACTTC. J is TRBJ2-7 and V is TRBV5-1; D possibly matches TRBD1 or TRBD2 (5 bases each). The CDR3 totals 17 residues. The germline gives CDR1 SGHRS, CDR2 YFSETQ. The full variable domain, with the rest looked up from reference TRBV5-1 and TRBJ2-7, is KAGVTQTPRYLIKTRGQQVTLSCSPISGHRSVSWYQQTPGQGLQFLFEYFSETQRNKGNFPGRFSGRQFSNSRSEMNVSTLELGDSALYLCASSPQSVGGAILLKNFGPGTRLTVT.

The J gene is TRBJ2-2, the V gene TRBV5-1, with D maybe TRBD1 (6 bases). This CDR3 is built from 16 residues. Germline-derived CDR1 and CDR2 are SGHRS and YFSETQ. V was pared by 4 bases and J by 0 bases, with 13 bases between. As DNA, the CDR3 is TGCGCCAGCAGCCCGCCATGGACAGCGAACACCGGGGAGCTGTTTTTT. It encodes CASSPPWTANTGELFF.

The rearrangement links TRBV18 to TRBJ2-1; D tentatively reads TRBD1 or TRBD2 (7 bases each). The CDR3 loop spans 16 amino acids. Germline V gene data show CDR1 as KGHSH and CDR2 as LQKENI. V lost 6 bases and J lost 2, with 17 bases in between. The CDR3 sequence: CASSGPGGGPYNEQFF. CDR3 DNA: TGTGCCAGCTCCGGACCAGGGGGAGGGCCCTACAATGAGCAGTTCTTC. Looking up the rest from reference TRBV18 and TRBJ2-1 gives the full variable domain: NAGVMQNPRHLVRRRGQEARLRCSPMKGHSHVYWYRQLPEEGLKFMVYLQKENIIDESGMPKERFSAEFPKEGPSILRIQQVVRGDSAAYFCASSGPGGGPYNEQFFGPGTRLTVL.

The rearrangement uses TRBV6-5 and TRBJ2-5; D gene ambiguous. V lost 0 bases and J 4 bases, leaving 3 bases between the germline ends. The CDR3 runs 12 residues. Germline-derived CDR1 and CDR2 are MNHEY and SVGAGI. The CDR3 spells CASSYSRETQYF. The CDR3, as DNA: TGTGCCAGCAGTTACTCGAGAGAGACCCAGTACTTC.

V gene TRBV27 combines with J gene TRBJ2-7; 7 bases line up with TRBD1. This CDR3 is built from 14 residues. Trimming at V came to 6 bases and at J to 4 bases, leaving 9 bases not matched to a gene. CDR1 and CDR2 from the germline V gene are MNHEY and SMNVEV (reference sequence). CDR3 DNA sequence: TGTGCCAGCAGACTTACAGGGGTTGGGTACGAGCAGTACTTC. Translating it yields CASRLTGVGYEQYF.

CDR3 DNA sequence: TGTGCCAGCAGCTTAGCGGGGAGAATCGTCCGCAATGAGCAGTTCTTC. This sequence encodes CASSLAGRIVRNEQFF. The V call is TRBV7-2, the J call TRBJ2-1; TRBD2 might be the D (5 bases). Germline lookup yields CDR1 SGHTA and CDR2 FQGNSA. The V and J ends lost 0 bases and 6 bases respectively, with 15 bases between them. The CDR3 runs to 16 residues. Combining the CDR3 with reference TRBV7-2 and TRBJ2-1 gives the whole variable domain GAGVSQSPSNKVTEKGKDVELRCDPISGHTALYWYRQSLGQGLEFLIYFQGNSAPDKSGLPSDRFSAERTGGSVSTLTIQRTQQEDSAVYLCASSLAGRIVRNEQFFGPGTRLTVL.

The chain carries TRBV6-5 and TRBJ2-1; D possibly corresponds to TRBD1 (6 bases). Germline V gene data show CDR1 as MNHEY and CDR2 as SVGAGI. Trimming removed 2 bases at V and 8 bases at J, with 7 bases between. The CDR3 runs 12 residues. The CDR3 reads CASSYQGYEQFF. CDR3 sequence (DNA): TGTGCCAGCAGTTACCAGGGGTATGAGCAGTTCTTC.

In its sample, this clone was seen once. This chain joins TRBV12-2 and TRBJ2-7; TRBD1, the table's D call, lacks a check against the DNA. TRBV12-2 counts as a pseudogene. This CDR3 spans 14 amino acids. The CDR3 reads CASRSRDRVYEQYF. Here the CDR3 DNA reads TGTGCAAGTCGCAGCCGGGACAGGGTCTACGAGCAGTACTTC.